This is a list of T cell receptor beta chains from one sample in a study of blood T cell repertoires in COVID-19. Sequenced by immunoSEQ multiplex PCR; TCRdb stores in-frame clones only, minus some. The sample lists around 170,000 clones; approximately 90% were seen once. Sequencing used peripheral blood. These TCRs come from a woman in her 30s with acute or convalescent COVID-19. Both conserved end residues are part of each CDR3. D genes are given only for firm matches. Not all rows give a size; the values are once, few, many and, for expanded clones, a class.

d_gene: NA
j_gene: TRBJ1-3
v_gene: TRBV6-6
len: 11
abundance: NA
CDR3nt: TGTGCCAGCAGTTACGTCGACACCATATATTTT
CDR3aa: CASSYVDTIYF

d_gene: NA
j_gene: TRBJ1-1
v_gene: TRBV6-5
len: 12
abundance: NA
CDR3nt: TGTGCCAGCGGCAGGATGAACACTGAAGCTTTCTTT
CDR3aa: CASGRMNTEAFF

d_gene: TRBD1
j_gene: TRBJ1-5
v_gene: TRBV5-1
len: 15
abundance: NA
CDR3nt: TGCGCCAGCAGCTTACAGGGGGAGGAAAATCAGCCCCAGCATTTT
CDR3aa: CASSLQGEENQPQHF

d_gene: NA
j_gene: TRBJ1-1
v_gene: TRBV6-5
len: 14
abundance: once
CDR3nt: TGTGCCAGCAGTTATTTGCGGGTGGGGACTGAAGCTTTCTTT
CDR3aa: CASSYLRVGTEAFF

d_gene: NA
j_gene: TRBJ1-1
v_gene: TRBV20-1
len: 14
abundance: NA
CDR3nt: TGCAGTGCTAGTTCCCCAAGGGGGGGCACTGAAGCTTTCTTT
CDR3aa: CSASSPRGGTEAFF

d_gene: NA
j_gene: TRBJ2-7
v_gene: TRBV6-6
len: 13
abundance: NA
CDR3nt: TGTGCCAGCAGTTACCCCGTCGGTAACGAGCAGTACTTC
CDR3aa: CASSYPVGNEQYF

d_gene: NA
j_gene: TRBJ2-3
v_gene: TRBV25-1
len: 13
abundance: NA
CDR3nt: TGTGCCAGCAGTGTAGGAGGGCCAGATACGCAGTATTTT
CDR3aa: CASSVGGPDTQYF

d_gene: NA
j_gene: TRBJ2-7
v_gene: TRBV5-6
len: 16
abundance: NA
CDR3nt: TGTGCCAGCAGCCTTTGGTCGCTTACTCCGACCTACGAGCAGTACTTC
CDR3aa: CASSLWSLTPTYEQYF

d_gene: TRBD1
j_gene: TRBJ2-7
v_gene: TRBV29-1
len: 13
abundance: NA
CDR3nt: TGCAGCGTTTGGGACAGAGTTTCTTACGAGCAGTACTTC
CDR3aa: CSVWDRVSYEQYF

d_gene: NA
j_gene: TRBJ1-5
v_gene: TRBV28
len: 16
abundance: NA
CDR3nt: TGTGCCAGCAGCCCCGAAGCACAGTATAGCAATCAGCCCCAGCATTTT
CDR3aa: CASSPEAQYSNQPQHF

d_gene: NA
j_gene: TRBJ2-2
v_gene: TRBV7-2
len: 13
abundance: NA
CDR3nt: TGTGCCAGCAGCTTCGGGATCACCGGGGAGCTGTTTTTT
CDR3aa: CASSFGITGELFF

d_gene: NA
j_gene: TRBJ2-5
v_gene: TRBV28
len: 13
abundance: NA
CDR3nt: NA
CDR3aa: CASFGSGKETQYF

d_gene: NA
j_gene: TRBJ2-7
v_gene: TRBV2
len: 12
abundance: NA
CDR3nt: TGTGCCGGGGTCACAGGGTCCTACGAGCAGTACTTC
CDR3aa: CAGVTGSYEQYF

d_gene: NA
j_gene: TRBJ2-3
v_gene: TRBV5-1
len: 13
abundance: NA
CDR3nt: TGCGCCAGCAGCTTCGGGAGCACAGATACGCAGTATTTT
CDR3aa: CASSFGSTDTQYF

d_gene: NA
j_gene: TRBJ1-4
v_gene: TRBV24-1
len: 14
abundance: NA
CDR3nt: TGTGCCACCAGTGATCGCCAGGTACCAGGGAAACTGTTTTTT
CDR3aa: CATSDRQVPGKLFF

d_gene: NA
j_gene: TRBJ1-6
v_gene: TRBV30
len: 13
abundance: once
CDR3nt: TGTGCCTGGAGTAGCTTCGGGAATTCACCCCTCCACTTT
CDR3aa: CAWSSFGNSPLHF

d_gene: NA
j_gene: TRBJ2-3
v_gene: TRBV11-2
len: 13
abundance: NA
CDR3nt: TGTGCCAGCAGGGGCCCCCGCACAGATACGCAGTATTTT
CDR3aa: CASRGPRTDTQYF

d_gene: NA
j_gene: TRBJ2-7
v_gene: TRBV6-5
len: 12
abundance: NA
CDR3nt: TGTGCCAGCGGGAGGCCCCTCTACGAGCAGTACTTC
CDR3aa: CASGRPLYEQYF

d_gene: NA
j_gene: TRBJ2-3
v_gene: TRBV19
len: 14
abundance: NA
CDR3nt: TGTGCCAGTAGTATAGATAAGGGGACACGGACGCAGTATTTT
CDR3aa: CASSIDKGTRTQYF

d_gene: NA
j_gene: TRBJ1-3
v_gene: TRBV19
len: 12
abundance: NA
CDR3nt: TGTGCCTCCGGGACACCACAAAACACCATATATTTT
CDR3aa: CASGTPQNTIYF

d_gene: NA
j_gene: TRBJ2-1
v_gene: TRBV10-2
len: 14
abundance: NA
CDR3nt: TGCGCCAGCAGTGCGGCGGCGACAGCGAATGAGCAGTTCTTC
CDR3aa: CASSAAATANEQFF

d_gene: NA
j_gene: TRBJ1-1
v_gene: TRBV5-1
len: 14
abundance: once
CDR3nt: TGCGCCAGCAGCGTTACAGGGACGAACACTGAAGCTTTCTTT
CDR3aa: CASSVTGTNTEAFF

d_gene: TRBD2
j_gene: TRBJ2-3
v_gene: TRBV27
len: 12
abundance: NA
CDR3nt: TGTGCCAGCGGTCTAGCGGGAGGGGCGCAGTATTTT
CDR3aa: CASGLAGGAQYF

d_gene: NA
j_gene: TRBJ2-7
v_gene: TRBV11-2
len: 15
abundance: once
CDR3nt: TGTGCCAGCAGCCCAGTGTTTGGGGGCCCTATGCGCAGGTACTTC
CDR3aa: CASSPVFGGPMRRYF

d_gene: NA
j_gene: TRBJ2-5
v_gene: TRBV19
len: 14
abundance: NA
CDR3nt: TGTGCCAGTAGTAAGTCAGGGTATGCGGAGACCCAGTACTTC
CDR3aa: CASSKSGYAETQYF

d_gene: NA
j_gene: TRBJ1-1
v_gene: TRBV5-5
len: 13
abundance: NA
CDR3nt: TGTGCCAGCAGCTTGGATAGGAACACTGAAGCTTTCTTT
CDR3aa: CASSLDRNTEAFF

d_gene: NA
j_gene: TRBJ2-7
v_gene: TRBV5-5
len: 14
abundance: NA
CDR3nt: TGTGCCAGCAGCTTGGTTGAAGGGGCCATAGAGCAGTACTTC
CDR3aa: CASSLVEGAIEQYF

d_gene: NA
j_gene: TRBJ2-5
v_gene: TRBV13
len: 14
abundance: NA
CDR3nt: TGTGCCAGCAGCTTAGCGTCGGGTTGGAAGACCCAGTACTTC
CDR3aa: CASSLASGWKTQYF

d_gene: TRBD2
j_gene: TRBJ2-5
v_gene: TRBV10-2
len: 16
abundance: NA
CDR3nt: TGCGCCAGCAGTGGCAGGACTAGCGGGGCTTTTGAGACCCAGTACTTC
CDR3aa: CASSGRTSGAFETQYF

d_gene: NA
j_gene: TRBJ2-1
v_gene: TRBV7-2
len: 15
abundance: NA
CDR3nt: TGTGCCAGCAGCCCAGCCAGGGCCACCTACAATGAGCAGTTCTTC
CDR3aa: CASSPARATYNEQFF

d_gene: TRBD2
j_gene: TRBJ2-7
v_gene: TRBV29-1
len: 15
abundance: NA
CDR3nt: TGCAGCGTCCCGGGGACTAGCGGGTCCTCCTACGAGCAGTACTTC
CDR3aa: CSVPGTSGSSYEQYF

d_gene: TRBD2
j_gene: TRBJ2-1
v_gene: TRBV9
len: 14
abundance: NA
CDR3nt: TGTGCCAGCAGAAAGACTAGCGGGACGGATGAGCAGTTCTTC
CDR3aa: CASRKTSGTDEQFF

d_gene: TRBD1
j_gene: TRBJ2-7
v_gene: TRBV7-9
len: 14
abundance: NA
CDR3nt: TGTGCCAGCAGCTTCACAACAGGGGCCTACGAGCAGTACTTC
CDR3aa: CASSFTTGAYEQYF

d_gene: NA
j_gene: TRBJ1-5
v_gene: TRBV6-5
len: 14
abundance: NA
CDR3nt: TGTGCCAGCAGGGTGGAGCCTCAGAATCAGCCCCAGCATTTT
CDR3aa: CASRVEPQNQPQHF

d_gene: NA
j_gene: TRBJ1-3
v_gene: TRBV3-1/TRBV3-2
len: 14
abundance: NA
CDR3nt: TGTGCCAGCAGCCAACTTAGCTCTGGAAACACCATATATTTT
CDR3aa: CASSQLSSGNTIYF

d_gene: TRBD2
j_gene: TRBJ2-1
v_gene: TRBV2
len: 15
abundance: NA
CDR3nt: TGTGCCAGCAGTGGGGTTGGGCGGGAGAGCGATGAGCAGTTCTTC
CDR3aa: CASSGVGRESDEQFF

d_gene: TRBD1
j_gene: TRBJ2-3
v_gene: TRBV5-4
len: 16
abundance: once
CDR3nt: TGTGCCAGCAGCTTGCTACAGGGGATGGGCACAGATACGCAGTATTTT
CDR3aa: CASSLLQGMGTDTQYF

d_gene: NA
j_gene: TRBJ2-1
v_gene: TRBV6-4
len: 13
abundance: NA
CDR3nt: TGTGCCAGCAGTCCCTCCCCGTACAATGAGCAGTTCTTC
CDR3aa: CASSPSPYNEQFF

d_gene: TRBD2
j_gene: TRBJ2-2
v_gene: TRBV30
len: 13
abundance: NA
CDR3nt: TGTGCCTCGACTTGGGGGGGGACCGGGGAGCTGTTTTTT
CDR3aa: CASTWGGTGELFF

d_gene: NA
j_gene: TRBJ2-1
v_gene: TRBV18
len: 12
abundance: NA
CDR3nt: TGTGCGTCGGACAATAGTTACAATGAGCAGTTCTTC
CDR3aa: CASDNSYNEQFF

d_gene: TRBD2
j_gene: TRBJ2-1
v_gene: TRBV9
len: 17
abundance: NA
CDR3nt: TGTGCCAGCAGCGTATCCCCCTTAAGCGGGAGTTACAATGAGCAGTTCTTC
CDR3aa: CASSVSPLSGSYNEQFF

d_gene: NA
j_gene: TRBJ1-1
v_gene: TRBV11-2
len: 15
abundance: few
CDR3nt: TGTGCCAGCAGCTTAATCCGCAGGGAGGACACTGAAGCTTTCTTT
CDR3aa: CASSLIRREDTEAFF

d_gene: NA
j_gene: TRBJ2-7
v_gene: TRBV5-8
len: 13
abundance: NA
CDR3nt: TGTGCCAGCAGCTTTCCCCCCTCCTTCGAGCAGTACTTC
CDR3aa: CASSFPPSFEQYF

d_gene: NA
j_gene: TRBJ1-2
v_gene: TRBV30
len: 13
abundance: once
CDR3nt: TGTGCCTGGAGTATTCGGGGGAGGGGCGGCTACACCTTC
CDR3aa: CAWSIRGRGGYTF

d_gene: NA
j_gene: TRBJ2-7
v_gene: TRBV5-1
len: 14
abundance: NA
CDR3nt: TGCGCCAGCAGCTCCCCTATTTCCTACGACGAGCAGTACTTC
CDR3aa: CASSSPISYDEQYF

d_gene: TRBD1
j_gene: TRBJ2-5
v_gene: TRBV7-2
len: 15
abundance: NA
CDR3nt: TGTGCCAGCAGCCCCAAAACAGGGGGCGCAGAGACCCAGTACTTC
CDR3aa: CASSPKTGGAETQYF

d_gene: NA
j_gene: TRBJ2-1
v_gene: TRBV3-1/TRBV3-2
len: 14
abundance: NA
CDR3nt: TGTGCCAGCAGCCACGACAGCTCCTACAATGAGCAGTTCTTC
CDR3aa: CASSHDSSYNEQFF

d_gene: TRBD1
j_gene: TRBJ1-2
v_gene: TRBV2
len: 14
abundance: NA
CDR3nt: TGTGCCAGCAGTTCCGGGACAGGGAGCTCTGGCTACACCTTC
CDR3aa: CASSSGTGSSGYTF

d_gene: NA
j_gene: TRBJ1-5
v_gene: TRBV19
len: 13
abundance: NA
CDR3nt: TGTGCCGCGGGACCTCAATTTGATCAGCCCCAGCATTTT
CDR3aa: CAAGPQFDQPQHF

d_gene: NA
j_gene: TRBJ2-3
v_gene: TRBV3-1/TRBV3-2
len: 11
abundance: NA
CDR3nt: TGTGCCAGCAGCCAAGCCGGTACGCAGTATTTT
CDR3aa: CASSQAGTQYF

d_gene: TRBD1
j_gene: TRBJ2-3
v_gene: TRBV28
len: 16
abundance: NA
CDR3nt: TGTGCCAGCATTAGGACAGGGGGGGGGTCCACAGATACGCAGTATTTT
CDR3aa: CASIRTGGGSTDTQYF